This is a list of T cell receptor beta chains from one sample in a study of blood T cells in healthy people across ages. Each CDR3 protein gets one entry after TCRdb re-called the 5' RACE reads with MiXCR. The sample has 1,500,000 or so distinct CDR3 sequences; approximately 43% are singletons. Sequenced sample: blood. The receptors come from a woman aged 18 to 35 in good health. CDR3s include the opening cysteine and the closing phenylalanine or tryptophan. A D gene is named only where the DNA matches it firmly. The size of a clone is reported for some rows only, either as once, few or many, or as a class for expanded clones.

clone_size j_call v_call d_call cdr3_nt cdr3_aa
NA TRBJ1-6 TRBV5-6 NA TGTGCCAGCAGCTTGGAGAGGGGGTCCTATAATTCACCCCTCCACTTT CASSLERGSYNSPLHF
NA TRBJ2-5 TRBV7-2 TRBD2 TGTGCCAGCAGCTTCACTAGCGGGAGCAGCAATGAGCAGTACTTC CASSFTSGSSNEQYF
medium-sized TRBJ1-1 TRBV13 NA TGTGCCACGAAAGGGGAGATGAACACTGAAGCTTTCTTT CATKGEMNTEAFF
NA TRBJ1-2 TRBV3-1 NA TGTGCCAGCAGCCCGAGGGGGATTTCTGGCTGCACCTTC CASSPRGISGCTF
NA TRBJ2-1 TRBV20-1 TRBD1 TGCAGTGCTAGTCCGGGACAGGGCTACAATGAGCAGTTCTTC CSASPGQGYNEQFF
NA TRBJ1-1 TRBV7-2 NA TGTGCCAGCAGCTTATCCCCGGAGAAACGCGACACTGAAGCTTTCTTT CASSLSPEKRDTEAFF
once TRBJ2-5 TRBV7-2 NA TGTGCCGGCAGCTTAAGTTTCGTGCAAGAGACCCAGTACTTC CAGSLSFVQETQYF
NA TRBJ2-2 TRBV4-2 NA TGTGCCAGCAGCCACCAGAACACCGGGGAGCTGTTTTTT CASSHQNTGELFF
NA TRBJ1-2 TRBV29-1 TRBD1 TGCAGCGTTATGAGGACAGGGGATTATGGCTACACCTTC CSVMRTGDYGYTF
NA TRBJ2-5 TRBV4-1 TRBD1 TGCGCCAGCAGCCAAGAGGGACAGGCTTTGGAGACCCAGTACTTC CASSQEGQALETQYF
NA TRBJ2-7 TRBV6-2/TRBV6-3 NA TGTGCCAGCACAGGGGAGGACAATGAGCAGTACTTC CASTGEDNEQYF
NA TRBJ1-1 TRBV3-1 NA TGTGCCAGCAACGACCCAGGGGTGGGCGCTGAAGCTTTCTTT CASNDPGVGAEAFF
few TRBJ2-5 TRBV7-2 NA TGTGCCAGCACCCTTGATGTCAAGGCCCCAGAGACCCAGTACTTC CASTLDVKAPETQYF
NA TRBJ1-1 TRBV6-6 NA TGTGCCAGCAGTCGCCGAGGGGTCGATCTGAACACTGAAGCTTTCTTT CASSRRGVDLNTEAFF
NA TRBJ2-3 TRBV4-3 NA TGCGCCAGCAGCCAAGCAGATTTCCAAGATACGCAGTATTTT CASSQADFQDTQYF
NA TRBJ2-1 TRBV7-2 NA TGTGCCAGCGGACCCGACCTTTTACTCGATGAGCAGTTCTTC CASGPDLLLDEQFF
few TRBJ1-4 TRBV5-1 TRBD1 TGCGCCAGCAGCCGAAGGAACAGGGGGCAGGAACTGTTTTTT CASSRRNRGQELFF
once TRBJ2-6 TRBV24-1 NA TGTGCCACCTTTAGTAGGCCGACTGCCGTTTGCTCTGGGGCCAACGTCCTGACTTTC CATFSRPTAVCSGANVLTF
NA TRBJ2-7 TRBV10-3 NA TGTGCCTCAGAGGATGCCAGGGCCTACGAGCAGTACTTC CASEDARAYEQYF
few TRBJ1-6 TRBV4-3 NA TGCGCCAGCAGCCAAGTAATTGGTCCGGATAATTCACCCCTCCACTTT CASSQVIGPDNSPLHF
NA TRBJ1-2 TRBV9 NA TGTGCCAGCAGCGTGGGGGAGCAGACTGTGTCTGGCTACACCTTC CASSVGEQTVSGYTF
NA TRBJ2-3 TRBV28 NA TGTGCCAGCAGTTCCGCAGGGGCCTTTAGGACGTCTAGCACAGATACGCAGTATTTT CASSSAGAFRTSSTDTQYF
NA TRBJ2-1 TRBV2 NA TGTGCCAGCAGTGAACTAGCCAATGAGCAGTTCTTC CASSELANEQFF
NA TRBJ1-1 TRBV12-3/TRBV12-4 NA TGTGCCAGCAGCGTTTACACTGAAGCTTTCTTT CASSVYTEAFF
NA TRBJ1-6 TRBV5-1 NA TGCGCCAGCAGCTTGGATGGTGTTTCACCCCCCCACTTT CASSLDGVSPPHF
NA TRBJ2-3 TRBV14 NA TGTGCCAGCAGCCAAGGGCGCTCCAGAGGGGATACGCAGTATTTT CASSQGRSRGDTQYF
NA TRBJ1-2 TRBV6-2/TRBV6-3 NA TGTGCCAGCAGTTGGACGGATTATGGCTACACCTTC CASSWTDYGYTF
few TRBJ2-1 TRBV5-8 NA TGTGCCAGCAGCTTGGAGGACGGCTCCTACAATGAGCAGTTCTTC CASSLEDGSYNEQFF
NA TRBJ2-2 TRBV27 NA TGTGCCAGCACTTGGCTTTCTTCTGGGGAGCTGTTTTTT CASTWLSSGELFF
many TRBJ2-1 TRBV5-1 TRBD2 TGCGCCAGCAGGACTAGCGGGGGTTCCTACAATGAGCAGTTCTTC CASRTSGGSYNEQFF
NA TRBJ2-1 TRBV7-2 NA TGTGCCAGCAGCTCCGAATCCAATGAGCAGTTCTTC CASSSESNEQFF
NA TRBJ2-7 TRBV12-3/TRBV12-4 NA TGTGCCTGCACTCTTGGCCCCTCAAGACAGGCCTACGAGCAGTACTTC CACTLGPSRQAYEQYF
NA TRBJ2-5 TRBV12-3/TRBV12-4 TRBD2 TGTGCCAGCAGTTCCCCCGACCCTACTAGCGTTGAGACCCAGTACTTC CASSSPDPTSVETQYF
NA TRBJ2-7 TRBV30 NA TGTGCCTGGAGTCGAGCAAGAGTCCACAATGAGCAGTACTTC CAWSRARVHNEQYF
few TRBJ2-1 TRBV7-2 NA TGTGCCAGCAGCTTTTCAACGATAATCTACAATGAGCAGTTCTTC CASSFSTIIYNEQFF
NA TRBJ2-2 TRBV9 NA TGTGCCAGCAGCGTAGATGGGGAGGTCGCCGGGGAGCTGTTTTTT CASSVDGEVAGELFF
NA TRBJ1-2 TRBV18 TRBD1 TGTGCCAGCTCAACCGGGACAGCGGAAGGCTACACCTTC CASSTGTAEGYTF
once TRBJ2-3 TRBV15 TRBD1 TGTGCCACCAGCAGAAACAGGGGGCAGGGCACAGATACGCAGTATTTT CATSRNRGQGTDTQYF
NA TRBJ1-2 TRBV6-5 NA TGTGCCAGCATCCCCTACATAGGGAGAGACTATGGCTACACCTTC CASIPYIGRDYGYTF
few TRBJ1-2 TRBV29-1 TRBD1 TGCAGCGCAACCGACAGGGCGAACGGCTACACCTTC CSATDRANGYTF
NA TRBJ1-1 TRBV2 NA TGTGCCAGCAGGATCGGCGGAGGGATCACTGAAGCTTTCTTT CASRIGGGITEAFF
few TRBJ2-1 TRBV9 NA TGTGCCAGCGGAGAATGGGGGAATGAGCAGTTCTTC CASGEWGNEQFF
NA TRBJ1-5 TRBV6-1 NA TGTGCCAGCAGCCTGTTAGCATCTAGCAATCAGCCCCAGCATTTT CASSLLASSNQPQHF
NA TRBJ2-3 TRBV7-2 NA TGTGCCAGCAACTCCCGGGAAACTCGCACAGATACGCAGTATTTT CASNSRETRTDTQYF
few TRBJ1-2 TRBV24-1 NA TGTGCCATCTACTATGACTACACCTTC CAIYYDYTF
few TRBJ1-2 TRBV15 NA TGTGCCACCAGCAGAGGAGGAAACACAGGTTGGGGCTACACCTTC CATSRGGNTGWGYTF
NA TRBJ2-5 TRBV6-5 NA TGTGCCAGCAGTTACCAGACTCCCAGTGGGGTCAATGAGCAGTACTTC CASSYQTPSGVNEQYF
once TRBJ1-1 TRBV7-2 NA TGTGCCAGCAGGGAGCAGGGGATGATTACTGAAGCTTTCTTT CASREQGMITEAFF
NA TRBJ1-1 TRBV12-3/TRBV12-4 NA TGTGCCAGCAGTTTAGCGCGAATCCAGTGGATTACTGAAGCTTTCTTT CASSLARIQWITEAFF
NA TRBJ2-7 TRBV5-1 TRBD2 TGCGCCAGCAGCGGAGGACTAGCGGACAATGAGCAGTACTTC CASSGGLADNEQYF
NA TRBJ2-3 TRBV27 NA TGTGCCAGCAGTATCCGCGGGCTCACAGATACGCAGTATTTT CASSIRGLTDTQYF